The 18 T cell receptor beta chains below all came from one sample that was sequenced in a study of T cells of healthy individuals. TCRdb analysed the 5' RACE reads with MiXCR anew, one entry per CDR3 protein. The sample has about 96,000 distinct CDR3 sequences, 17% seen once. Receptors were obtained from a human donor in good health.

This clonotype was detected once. DNA of the CDR3: TGCGCCAGCAGCTCCGGGATCCAGAGCACTGAAGCTTTCTTT. Translating gives CASSSGIQSTEAFF. The chain is built from TRBV5-1 and TRBJ1-1; D gene uncertain. The CDR3 length is 14 residues. The germline V gene has CDR1 SGHRS and CDR2 YFSETQ. The V and J ends lost 3 bases and 4 bases respectively, with 13 bases between them.

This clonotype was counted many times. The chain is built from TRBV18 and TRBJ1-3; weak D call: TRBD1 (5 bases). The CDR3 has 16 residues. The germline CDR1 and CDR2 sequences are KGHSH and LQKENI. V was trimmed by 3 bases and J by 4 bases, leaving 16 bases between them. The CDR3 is CASSPGTSQLGNTIYF. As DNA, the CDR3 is TGTGCCAGCTCACCGGGGACCAGCCAACTAGGAAACACCATATATTTT.

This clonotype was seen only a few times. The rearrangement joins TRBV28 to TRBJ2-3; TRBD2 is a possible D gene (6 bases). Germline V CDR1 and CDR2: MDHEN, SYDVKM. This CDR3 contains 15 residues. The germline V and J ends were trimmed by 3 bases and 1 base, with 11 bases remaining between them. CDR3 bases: TGTGCCAGCAGTTTTGGAGGGGAGGGCACAGATACGCAGTATTTT. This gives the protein CASSFGGEGTDTQYF.

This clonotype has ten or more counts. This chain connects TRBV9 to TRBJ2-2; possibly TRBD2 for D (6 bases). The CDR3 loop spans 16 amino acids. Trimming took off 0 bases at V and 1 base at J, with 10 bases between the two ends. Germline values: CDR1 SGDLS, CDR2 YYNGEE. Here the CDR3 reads CASSVDPSVNTGELFF. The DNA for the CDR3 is TGTGCCAGCAGCGTAGATCCTAGCGTGAACACCGGGGAGCTGTTTTTT. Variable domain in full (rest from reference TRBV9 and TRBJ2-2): DSGVTQTPKHLITATGQRVTLRCSPRSGDLSVYWYQQSLDQGLQFLIQYYNGEERAKGNILERFSAQQFPDLHSELNLSSLELGDSALYFCASSVDPSVNTGELFFGEGSRLTVL.

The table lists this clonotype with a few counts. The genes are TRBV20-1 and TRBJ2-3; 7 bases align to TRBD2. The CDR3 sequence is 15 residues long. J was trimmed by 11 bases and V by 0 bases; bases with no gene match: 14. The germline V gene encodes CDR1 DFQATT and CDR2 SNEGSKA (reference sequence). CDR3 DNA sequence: TGCAGTGCTAGAGATAGAGCGGGGTGGCGTGGTGGGCAGTATTTT. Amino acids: CSARDRAGWRGGQYF.

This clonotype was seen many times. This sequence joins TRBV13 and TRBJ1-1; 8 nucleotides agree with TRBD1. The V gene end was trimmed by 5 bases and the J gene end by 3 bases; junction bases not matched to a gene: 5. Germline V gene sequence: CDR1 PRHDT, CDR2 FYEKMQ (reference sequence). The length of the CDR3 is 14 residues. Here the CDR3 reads CASSKRQGYTEAFF. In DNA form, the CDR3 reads TGTGCCAGCAGCAAACGACAGGGGTACACTGAAGCTTTCTTT.

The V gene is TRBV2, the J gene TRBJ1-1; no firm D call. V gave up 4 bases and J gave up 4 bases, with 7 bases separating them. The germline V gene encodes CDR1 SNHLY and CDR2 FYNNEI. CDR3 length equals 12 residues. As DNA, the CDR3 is TGTGCCAGCAGTGTTGGGTTCACTGAAGCTTTCTTT. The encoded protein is CASSVGFTEAFF.

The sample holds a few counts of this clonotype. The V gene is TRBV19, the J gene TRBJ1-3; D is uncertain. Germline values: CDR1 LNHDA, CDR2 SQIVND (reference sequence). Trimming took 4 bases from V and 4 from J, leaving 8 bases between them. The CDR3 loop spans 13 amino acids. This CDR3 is CASSSQTGNTIYF. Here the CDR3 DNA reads TGTGCCAGTAGTAGCCAGACCGGAAACACCATATATTTT.

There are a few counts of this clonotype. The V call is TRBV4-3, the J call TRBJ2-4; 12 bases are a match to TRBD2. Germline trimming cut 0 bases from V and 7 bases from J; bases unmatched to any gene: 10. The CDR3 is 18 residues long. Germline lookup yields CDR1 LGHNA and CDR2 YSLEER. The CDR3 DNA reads TGCGCCAGCAGCCAAGAAAGCACTAGCGGGAGGTTGTGGAACATTCAGTACTTC. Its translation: CASSQESTSGRLWNIQYF.

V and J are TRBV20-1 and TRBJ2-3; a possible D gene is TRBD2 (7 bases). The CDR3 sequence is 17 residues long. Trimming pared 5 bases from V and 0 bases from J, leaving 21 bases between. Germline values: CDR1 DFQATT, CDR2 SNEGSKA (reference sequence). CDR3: CSALTRGEGFSTDTQYF. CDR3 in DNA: TGCAGTGCTCTAACGAGGGGGGAGGGTTTCAGCACAGATACGCAGTATTTT.

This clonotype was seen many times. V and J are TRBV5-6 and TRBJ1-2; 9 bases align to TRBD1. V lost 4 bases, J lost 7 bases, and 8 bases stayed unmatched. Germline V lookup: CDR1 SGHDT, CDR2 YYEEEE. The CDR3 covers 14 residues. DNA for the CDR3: TGTGCCAGCAGCCCCCCGGGACAGGGACGTGGCTACACCTTC. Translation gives CASSPPGQGRGYTF.

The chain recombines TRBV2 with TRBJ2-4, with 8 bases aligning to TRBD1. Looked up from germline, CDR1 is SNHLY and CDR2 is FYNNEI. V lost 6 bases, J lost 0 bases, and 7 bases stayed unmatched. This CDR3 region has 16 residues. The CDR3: CASRGTGNLAKNIQYF. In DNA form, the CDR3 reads TGTGCCAGCAGGGGGACAGGAAACCTAGCCAAAAACATTCAGTACTTC.

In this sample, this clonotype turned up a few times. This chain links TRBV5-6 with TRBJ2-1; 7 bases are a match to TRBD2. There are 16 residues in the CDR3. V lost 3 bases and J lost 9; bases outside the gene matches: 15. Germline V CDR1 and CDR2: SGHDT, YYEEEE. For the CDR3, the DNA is TGTGCCAGCAGCTCGGTTTATGCGCGGGAGTGGGGTGAGCAGTTCTTC. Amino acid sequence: CASSSVYAREWGEQFF.

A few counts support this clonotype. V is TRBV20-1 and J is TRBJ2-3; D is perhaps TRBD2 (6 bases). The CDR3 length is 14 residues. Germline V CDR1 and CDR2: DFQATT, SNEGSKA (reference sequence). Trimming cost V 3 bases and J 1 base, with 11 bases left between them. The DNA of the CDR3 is TGCAGTGCTAGTGGCAGGAGGGGCACAGATACGCAGTATTTT. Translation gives CSASGRRGTDTQYF.

CDR3 bases: TGCGCCAGCAGTTTTTCCGGGGAGCTGTTTTTT. This sequence encodes CASSFSGELFF. J is TRBJ2-2 and V is TRBV5-1; D is unclear. The V gene's germline CDR1 is SGHRS and CDR2 YFSETQ. With 5 bases removed from V and 6 bases from J, the gap between germline ends came to 5 bases. The CDR3 consists of 11 residues.

This chain's CDR3 is CATSTRTGGNTIYF. DNA of the CDR3: TGTGCCACCAGCACGCGGACAGGGGGAAACACCATATATTTT. V usage is TRBV15 and J usage is TRBJ1-3; 8 nucleotides align to TRBD1. CDR3 length: 14 residues. Trimming took 4 bases from V and 4 from J; bases not matched to a gene: 3. Germline-derived CDR1 and CDR2 are LNHNV and YYDKDF (reference sequence).

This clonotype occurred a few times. CDR3 loop: CASSGTRNIQYF. DNA of the CDR3: TGTGCCAGCTCCGGGACTAGAAACATTCAGTACTTC. The chain employs TRBV5-6 and TRBJ2-4, with 8 bases identical to TRBD2. CDR1 and CDR2 (germline): SGHDT, YYEEEE. Trimming took 7 bases from V and 6 from J; bases not matched to a gene: 3. CDR3 length: 12 amino acids.

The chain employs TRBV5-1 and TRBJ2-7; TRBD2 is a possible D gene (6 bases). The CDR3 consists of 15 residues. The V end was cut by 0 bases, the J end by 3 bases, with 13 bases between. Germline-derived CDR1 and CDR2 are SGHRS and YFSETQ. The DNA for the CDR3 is TGCGCCAGCAGCTTGGTTAGCGGATACTTCTACGAGCAGTACTTC. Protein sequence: CASSLVSGYFYEQYF. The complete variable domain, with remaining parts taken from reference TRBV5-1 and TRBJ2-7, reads KAGVTQTPRYLIKTRGQQVTLSCSPISGHRSVSWYQQTPGQGLQFLFEYFSETQRNKGNFPGRFSGRQFSNSRSEMNVSTLELGDSALYLCASSLVSGYFYEQYFGPGTRLTVT.